The rows below give T cell receptor beta chains drawn from one sample of a study of T cell responses to AZD1222 COVID-19 vaccine. Using immunoSEQ multiplex PCR, the repertoire was profiled, and TCRdb retains in-frame clones only, with some absent. The repertoire holds 150,000 to 200,000 clones, with 87% as singletons. The sample here was peripheral blood, taken on day 0 of MenACWY control vaccination. These receptors came from an adult in good health. The CDR3 runs from the conserved cysteine through the conserved F or W. D genes are given only for firm matches. The size field is filled for only some rows; it gives once, few, many or a size class.

clone size: .; V gene: TRBV28; D gene: TRBD1; J gene: TRBJ1-4; CDR3 protein: CASRRTGGDEKLFF; CDR3 DNA: TGTGCCAGCAGGAGGACAGGGGGGGATGAAAAACTGTTTTTT
clone size: once; V gene: TRBV12-1; D gene: .; J gene: TRBJ1-5; CDR3 protein: CASSPGIGQGNQPQHF; CDR3 DNA: TGTGCCAGCAGCCCAGGTATAGGGCAGGGCAATCAGCCCCAGCATTTT
clone size: .; V gene: TRBV30; D gene: .; J gene: TRBJ1-4; CDR3 protein: CAWSVRGEKLFF; CDR3 DNA: TGTGCCTGGAGTGTAAGGGGTGAAAAACTGTTTTTT
clone size: .; V gene: TRBV5-8; D gene: .; J gene: TRBJ1-1; CDR3 protein: CASSLVGRVMNTEAFF; CDR3 DNA: TGTGCCAGCAGCTTGGTCGGCAGGGTAATGAACACTGAAGCTTTCTTT
clone size: .; V gene: TRBV4-2; D gene: TRBD1; J gene: TRBJ1-2; CDR3 protein: CASSPDRGERGYTF; CDR3 DNA: TGTGCCAGCAGCCCGGACAGGGGAGAGCGCGGCTACACCTTC
clone size: .; V gene: TRBV7-7; D gene: .; J gene: TRBJ1-3; CDR3 protein: CASSLDGSLGNTIYF; CDR3 DNA: TGTGCTAGCAGCTTAGACGGCAGTCTCGGAAACACCATATATTTT
clone size: few; V gene: TRBV28; D gene: .; J gene: TRBJ2-7; CDR3 protein: CASSLSGRGEQYF; CDR3 DNA: TGTGCCAGCAGTTTATCGGGTCGGGGCGAGCAGTACTTC
clone size: .; V gene: TRBV6-5; D gene: TRBD1; J gene: TRBJ2-5; CDR3 protein: CASSFTHGTGGETQYF; CDR3 DNA: TGTGCCAGCAGTTTCACACACGGGACAGGGGGAGAGACCCAGTACTTC
clone size: .; V gene: TRBV6-1; D gene: .; J gene: TRBJ2-7; CDR3 protein: CASSEVRFSTPRSYEQYF; CDR3 DNA: TGTGCCAGCAGTGAAGTCCGTTTTTCGACACCAAGATCCTACGAGCAGTACTTC
clone size: .; V gene: TRBV5-4; D gene: .; J gene: TRBJ2-7; CDR3 protein: CASSLVGQGTPFYEQYF; CDR3 DNA: TGTGCCAGCAGCTTGGTAGGGCAGGGGACACCCTTCTACGAGCAGTACTTC
clone size: .; V gene: TRBV7-9; D gene: .; J gene: TRBJ2-5; CDR3 protein: CASSFIGAQETQYF; CDR3 DNA: TGTGCCAGCAGCTTCATAGGGGCCCAAGAGACCCAGTACTTC
clone size: .; V gene: TRBV19; D gene: TRBD2; J gene: TRBJ2-1; CDR3 protein: CASSMLAGVTYNEQFF; CDR3 DNA: TGTGCCAGTAGTATGTTAGCGGGAGTAACCTACAATGAGCAGTTCTTC
clone size: .; V gene: TRBV3-1/TRBV3-2; D gene: .; J gene: TRBJ2-7; CDR3 protein: CASSHRTRGIYEQYF; CDR3 DNA: TGTGCCAGCAGCCATCGTACTAGGGGAATCTACGAGCAGTACTTC
clone size: .; V gene: TRBV28; D gene: .; J gene: TRBJ2-7; CDR3 protein: CASSLGASGRTYEQYF; CDR3 DNA: TGTGCCAGCAGTTTGGGGGCCAGTGGCAGAACCTACGAGCAGTACTTC
clone size: .; V gene: TRBV5-1; D gene: TRBD2; J gene: TRBJ2-5; CDR3 protein: CASRRAGAAQETQYF; CDR3 DNA: TGCGCCAGCAGACGGGCGGGAGCAGCCCAAGAGACCCAGTACTTC
clone size: .; V gene: TRBV3-1/TRBV3-2; D gene: .; J gene: TRBJ1-2; CDR3 protein: CASSQEEALYGYTF; CDR3 DNA: TGTGCCAGCAGCCAAGAGGAAGCCCTCTATGGCTACACCTTC
clone size: .; V gene: TRBV5-1; D gene: TRBD1; J gene: TRBJ2-6; CDR3 protein: CASSPGQGWSGANVLTF; CDR3 DNA: TGCGCCAGTTCTCCGGGACAGGGGTGGTCTGGGGCCAACGTCCTGACTTTC